One sample yielded the 11 T cell receptor beta chains listed below, sequenced in a study of CD8+CD57+ T cells in acquired aplastic anemia. Genomic DNA served as template for TCR beta VDJ and CDR3 profiling. Using its own MiXCR run on the reads, TCRdb lists one record per CDR3 protein. The table shows 150,000 to 200,000 distinct CDR3 sequences, with approximately 46% occurring only once. Sequencing was performed on sorted CD4+, CD8+, or CD8+CD57+ T cells (not recorded which) from PBMCs. Source of these receptors: a human donor in good health.

The table lists this clonotype with a few counts. This rearrangement joins TRBV28 to TRBJ1-2; possibly TRBD1 for D (5 bases). Trimming stripped 3 bases from V and 5 bases from J, with 19 bases between. The CDR3 contains 16 residues. Per the germline V gene, CDR1 is MDHEN and CDR2 is SYDVKM. CDR3 loop: CASSLISASGTYGYTF. CDR3 nucleotide sequence: TGTGCCAGCAGTTTGATTAGTGCGTCCGGGACGTATGGCTACACCTTC.

With regard to this clonotype: A much larger clone differs from this one at a single base, so this may be a read error. The gene calls are TRBV10-3 and TRBJ2-7; tentatively, D is TRBD2 (6 bases). Trimming left V 8 bases short and J 2 bases short, with 19 bases between. The germline V gene encodes CDR1 ENHRY and CDR2 SYGVKD. CDR3 size: 15 residues. DNA of the CDR3: TGTGCCATCGGCCTTACCGGGAGCCAAACCTACGAGCAGTACTTC. Amino acids: CAIGLTGSQTYEQYF.

This clonotype was detected only once. The chain recombines TRBV3-1 with TRBJ1-6; possibly TRBD1 for D (5 bases). There are 15 residues in the CDR3. Deletions cut 0 bases from V and 7 bases from J, with 10 bases between. Germline CDR1 and CDR2: LGHDT and YNNKEL (reference sequence). CDR3 DNA: TGTGCCAGCAGCCAAGACGCAGGGATCAATTCACCCCTCCACTTT. This encodes CASSQDAGINSPLHF.

The genes are TRBV25-1 and TRBJ2-3; D gene uncertain. Germline V gene data show CDR1 as MGHDK and CDR2 as SYGVNS. This CDR3 is built from 11 residues. In nucleotides, the CDR3 is TGTGCTATCCGAGCCCCAGATACGCAGTATTTT. Translating gives CAIRAPDTQYF.

This clonotype has more than one count but fewer than ten. J is TRBJ2-3 and V is TRBV6-1; 12 bases agree with TRBD2. With 6 bases clipped from V and 5 bases from J, the junction kept 9 bases outside the gene matches. The CDR3 runs 16 residues. Germline values: CDR1 MNHNS, CDR2 SASEGT. This CDR3 is CASRERTSGILDTQYF. The CDR3 DNA reads as TGTGCCAGCAGGGAGAGGACTAGCGGGATATTAGATACGCAGTATTTT.

The V and J genes are TRBV2 and TRBJ2-3; TRBD1 aligns across 7 bases. This CDR3 region has 18 residues. The germline V gene has CDR1 SNHLY and CDR2 FYNNEI. With 6 bases clipped from V and 7 bases from J, the junction kept 22 bases outside the gene matches. The CDR3 loop is CASSQDPDSLRQGNTQYF. CDR3 sequence (DNA): TGTGCCAGCAGCCAAGATCCGGACAGCCTGAGACAGGGAAATACGCAGTATTTT.

V gene TRBV29-1 combines with J gene TRBJ2-3; D is uncertain. Per germline, CDR1 SQVTM and CDR2 ANQGSEA. V was cut by 6 bases and J by 2 bases, with 9 bases left in between. This CDR3 is 12 amino acids long. CDR3 sequence reads: CSVQVDTDTQYF. The CDR3 nucleotides are TGCAGCGTCCAGGTCGACACAGATACGCAGTATTTT.

This clonotype was picked up a small number of times. The rearrangement joins TRBV10-3 to TRBJ1-5; no definite D call. Germline CDR1 is ENHRY and CDR2 is SYGVKD. The CDR3 has 14 residues. Trimming removed 5 bases from V and 2 bases from J, with 10 bases in between. Here the CDR3 reads CAISRERGNQPQHF. The CDR3 DNA sequence: TGTGCCATCAGTCGGGAACGGGGCAATCAGCCCCAGCATTTT.

The chain employs TRBV7-2 and TRBJ1-2; D gene unclear. Germline CDR1 SGHTA, CDR2 FQGNSA. Trimming stripped 2 bases from V and 2 bases from J, with 9 bases between. The CDR3 sequence is 14 residues long. This chain's CDR3 is CASSLTPVNYGYTF. In nucleotides, the CDR3 is TGTGCCAGCAGCTTAACCCCAGTGAACTATGGCTACACCTTC.

The chain employs TRBV7-3 and TRBJ2-7, with TRBD1 as a possible D gene (6 bases). Germline CDR1 and CDR2: SGHTA and FQGTGA. Trimming cost V 2 bases and J 0 bases, with 8 bases left between them. The CDR3 has 14 amino acids. CDR3 nucleotides: TGTGCCAGCAGCTTATCGGACAGCTCCTACGAGCAGTACTTC. This translates into CASSLSDSSYEQYF.

The V call is TRBV7-3, the J call TRBJ1-1, with unresolved D. This CDR3 contains 14 residues. Deletions cut 5 bases from V and 3 bases from J, with 13 bases between. Germline assignment: CDR1 SGHTA and CDR2 FQGTGA. DNA of the CDR3: TGTGCCAGCAGCCTCTACCCGTCGGACACTGAAGCTTTCTTT. Encoded protein: CASSLYPSDTEAFF.